This T cell receptor beta chain was identified in a study of blood T cell repertoires in COVID-19. The junction had 3 bases not matched to a gene; V was cut back by 1 base and J by 6 bases. Per the germline V gene, CDR1 is MGHRA and CDR2 is YSYEKL. The CDR3 extends over 14 amino acids. TCRdb keeps only in-frame clones here, not all; method: immunoSEQ multiplex PCR. This table has 200,000 or so clones, nearly 90% appearing once. This TCR derives from a man aged 25 to 40 who had recovered from COVID-19. V gene TRBV4-1 combines with J gene TRBJ2-4, with TRBD1 matching over 7 bases. Sequenced sample: PBMCs or T cells enriched from blood (not recorded which). CDR3 sequence: CASSQGGQLNIQYF. The DNA for the CDR3 is TGCGCCAGCAGCCAAGGGGGACAGTTAAACATTCAGTACTTC.